These T cell receptor beta chains were read from a single sample in a study of shared clonotypes between healthy human individuals. TCRdb's copy holds only in-frame clones and misses some; the assay was immunoSEQ multiplex PCR. Altogether roughly 500,000 clones are present, roughly 95% being singletons, with the ten largest covering 0.05% to 0.07%. The sample taken for sequencing was naive CD4+ T cells sorted from blood. The receptors shown here come from a woman in her 30s in good health. Each CDR3 is given with its conserved first and last residue. Fields, in order: V gene, D gene, clone size, J gene, CDR3 DNA, CDR3 protein. A D gene is named only where the DNA matches it firmly. Some rows have no size entry. The others give once, few or many, or a class for an expanded clone.

>TRBV4-2|.|once|TRBJ1-2
TGTGCCAGCAGCCAAGATGGGCCGTCTCGGGGCTACACCTTC
CASSQDGPSRGYTF
>TRBV7-6|.|.|TRBJ2-7
TGTGCCAGCAGCTTAACAGGGAAGGCCGAGCAGTACTTC
CASSLTGKAEQYF
>TRBV11-3|.|.|TRBJ1-5
TGTGCCAGCAGCTCGTCTCTAGGGAGAAGCAATCAGCCCCAGCATTTT
CASSSSLGRSNQPQHF
>TRBV5-1|TRBD2|.|TRBJ2-7
TGCGCCAGCAGCTTGCACCGGAAAACTAGCGGGCTGTCTTCGGAAGTGTACGAGCAGTACTTC
CASSLHRKTSGLSSEVYEQYF
>TRBV30|.|.|TRBJ1-2
TGTGCCTGGGAGGGTTCCACGCGGGGCTACACCTTC
CAWEGSTRGYTF
>TRBV28|TRBD1|.|TRBJ2-1
TGTGCCAGCAGTTTCGTGGGACAGATCAATGAGCAGTTCTTC
CASSFVGQINEQFF
>TRBV11-2|.|.|TRBJ2-1
TGTGCCAGCAGTCAAGGAGACAATGAGCAGTTCTTC
CASSQGDNEQFF
>TRBV7-9|.|.|TRBJ2-7
TGTGCCAGCAGCTTAAAGAGCTCCTACGAGCAGTACTTC
CASSLKSSYEQYF
>TRBV18|TRBD2|.|TRBJ2-3
TGTGCCAGCTCACCCCTAGGGGTAGCGGGAGAGTCGGATACGCAGTATTTT
CASSPLGVAGESDTQYF
>TRBV2|.|.|TRBJ1-5
TGTGCCAGCAGTGCTGAGGTAGGGGACCAGCCCCAGCATTTT
CASSAEVGDQPQHF
>TRBV7-6|TRBD2|.|TRBJ2-7
TGTGCCAGCAGCCCCGCGGGGCGGGGGACCTACGAGCAGTACTTC
CASSPAGRGTYEQYF